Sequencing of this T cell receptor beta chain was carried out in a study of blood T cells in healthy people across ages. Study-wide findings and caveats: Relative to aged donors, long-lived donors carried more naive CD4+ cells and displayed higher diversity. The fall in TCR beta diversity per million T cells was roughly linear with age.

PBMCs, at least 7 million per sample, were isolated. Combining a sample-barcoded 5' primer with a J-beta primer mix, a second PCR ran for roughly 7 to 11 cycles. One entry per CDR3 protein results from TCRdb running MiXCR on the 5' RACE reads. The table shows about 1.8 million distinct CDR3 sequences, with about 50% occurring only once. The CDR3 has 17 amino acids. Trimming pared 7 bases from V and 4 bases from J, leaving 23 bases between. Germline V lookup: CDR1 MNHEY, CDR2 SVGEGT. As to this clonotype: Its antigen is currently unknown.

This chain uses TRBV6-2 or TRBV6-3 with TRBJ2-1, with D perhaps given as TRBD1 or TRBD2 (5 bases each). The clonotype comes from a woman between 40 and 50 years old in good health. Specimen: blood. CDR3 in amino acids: CASNLRGRKISYNEQFF. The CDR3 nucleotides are TGTGCCAGCAATCTTCGGGGACGCAAAATTTCTTACAATGAGCAGTTCTTC.